These T cell receptor beta chains were read from a single sample in a study of OX40 agonist ivuxolimab in advanced cancers. The data were produced by immunoSEQ multiplex PCR, yet TCRdb's version contains in-frame clones alone and is incomplete. The repertoire includes over 30,000 clones, roughly four fifths of them detected once, and 2.6% sits in the top ten. This specimen was CD4+ or CD8+ T cells sorted from blood, taken in a trial of the OX40 agonist ivuxolimab. The receptors here all came from an adult with an advanced solid tumor such as melanoma, head and neck, liver or kidney cancer. CDR3s include the opening cysteine and the closing phenylalanine or tryptophan. The D gene is left open where the match is weak. Rows may omit the clone size; those that give it use once, few, many or a size class.

j_call v_call d_call clone_size cdr3_nt cdr3_aa
TRBJ1-1 TRBV6-5 . . TGTGCCAGCAGTGACTTGGAGGGGGTGAACACTGAAGCTTTCTTT CASSDLEGVNTEAFF
TRBJ1-3 TRBV4-3 . once TGCGCCAGCAGCCAAGATCTATCCAGGGCTGCTGGAAACACCATATATTTT CASSQDLSRAAGNTIYF
TRBJ1-2 TRBV19 . . TGTGCCAGTAGCCTGCAAGACAGAACATATGGCTACACCTTC CASSLQDRTYGYTF
TRBJ1-1 TRBV6-5 TRBD1 . TGTGCCAGCAGTCCCCTCGGGCAGGGGGGCACTGAAGCTTTCTTT CASSPLGQGGTEAFF
TRBJ1-1 TRBV28 . . TGTGCCAGCAGCTACTCGGGGGGAGGATACACTGAAGCTTTCTTT CASSYSGGGYTEAFF
TRBJ1-2 TRBV6-5 . . TGTGCCAGCAGTTATGGGGGTTTTAACTATGGCTACACCTTC CASSYGGFNYGYTF
TRBJ1-6 TRBV5-1 TRBD1 few TGCGCCAGCAGCATGACAGGGGGCTGGGATTCACCCCTCCACTTT CASSMTGGWDSPLHF
TRBJ1-1 TRBV18 . . TGTGCCAGCTCACCACAACAGGGAGAAGCTTTCTTT CASSPQQGEAFF
TRBJ2-3 TRBV6-5 . . TGTGCCAGCAGCCCCCGGCCTAGCACAGATACGCAGTATTTT CASSPRPSTDTQYF
TRBJ2-3 TRBV28 TRBD1 few TGTGCCACCCAAGAACAGGGGCGACTCACAGATACGCAGTATTTT CATQEQGRLTDTQYF
TRBJ2-5 TRBV6-1 . . TGTGCCAGCAGTGAAAGTCCCAGCCACGGGACCCAGTACTTC CASSESPSHGTQYF
TRBJ2-1 TRBV9 . . TGTGCCAGCAGCGGAGGCGGGGGCAGCTCCTACAATGAGCAGTTCTTC CASSGGGGSSYNEQFF
TRBJ1-2 TRBV19 . . TGTGCCAGTAGACGAGGAGCTCGAGGCTACACCTTC CASRRGARGYTF
TRBJ2-1 TRBV27 . few TGTGCCAGCAGTTTTGTTCAGGGCTCGTTGGCTAATGAGCAGTTCTTC CASSFVQGSLANEQFF
TRBJ1-1 TRBV7-8 TRBD1 . TGTGCCAGCAGCTTACGGGGGGACAGGGGGCCAACTGAAGCTTTCTTT CASSLRGDRGPTEAFF
TRBJ2-3 TRBV9 . . TGTGCCAGCAGCGTAACTAGCACAGATACGCAGTATTTT CASSVTSTDTQYF
TRBJ1-2 TRBV2 TRBD1 . TGTGCCAGCAGTTCGGACAGGGCTAACTATGGCTACACCTTC CASSSDRANYGYTF
TRBJ1-3 TRBV5-4 . . TGTGCCAGCAGCCGATCCGGCACTCCCTCTGGAAACACCATATATTTT CASSRSGTPSGNTIYF
TRBJ2-1 TRBV28 . . TGTGCCAGCAGTTACTACAATGAGCAGTTCTTC CASSYYNEQFF
TRBJ2-7 TRBV28 . . TGTGCCAGCAGTTTAAGACGGTCCGAGCAGTACTTC CASSLRRSEQYF
TRBJ1-2 TRBV28 . . TGTGCCAGCAGTACTTTTAATCGGGTGGGGCACTATGGCTACACCTTC CASSTFNRVGHYGYTF
TRBJ1-2 TRBV19 . . TGTGCCAGTAGTCCTTCGGGACGCGTTTATGGCTACACCTTC CASSPSGRVYGYTF
TRBJ2-2 TRBV7-9 . . TGTGCCAGCAGGGTGGACGGAGACACCGGGGAGCTGTTTTTT CASRVDGDTGELFF
TRBJ2-7 TRBV12-5 . . TGTGCTAGTGGCTTGGCCTTGGGGGAGGCCTACGAGCAGTACTTC CASGLALGEAYEQYF
TRBJ2-3 TRBV30 . . TGTGCCTGCACAAGGAGAGGGAGCACAGATACGCAGTATTTT CACTRRGSTDTQYF
TRBJ2-1 TRBV7-2 TRBD2 few TGTGCCAGCAGCTTAGAAACTAGCGGTTACAATGAGCAGTTCTTC CASSLETSGYNEQFF
TRBJ1-2 TRBV5-6 TRBD1 . TGTGCCAGCAGCTTGATCAGGGGGCGCGTTAATGGCTACACCTTC CASSLIRGRVNGYTF
TRBJ2-7 TRBV7-6 . . TGTGCCAGCAGCTTAGCTACCGGGTACGAGCAGTACTTC CASSLATGYEQYF
TRBJ1-1 TRBV14 . . TGTGCCAGCAGCTTAAGTGGACCTCAGGAGGCTTTCTTT CASSLSGPQEAFF
TRBJ1-1 TRBV4-1 . few TGCGCCAGCAGCCAAGAGGCTCCTCCAGGGCGGACTGAAGCTTTCTTT CASSQEAPPGRTEAFF
TRBJ1-2 TRBV30 . . TGTGCCTGGAGTGCGCAGGTATATGGCTACACCTTC CAWSAQVYGYTF
TRBJ2-1 TRBV5-1 TRBD2 . TGCGCCAGCAGCTCTCTACATGGGGACCGGGGGGGTATTGAGCAGTTCTTC CASSSLHGDRGGIEQFF
TRBJ1-2 TRBV9 TRBD1 . TGTGCCAGCAGCGTTTGGGACAGGGCGGACTATGGCTACACCTTC CASSVWDRADYGYTF
TRBJ1-1 TRBV4-3 . . TGCGCCAGCAGCCAAGATATGGGGGGCTGGTTTACGGACACTGAAGCTTTCTTT CASSQDMGGWFTDTEAFF
TRBJ1-3 TRBV11-2 . . TGTGCCAGCAGCTCCGTACGCTCGGACACCATATATTTT CASSSVRSDTIYF
TRBJ2-5 TRBV21-1 . . TGTGCCAGCAGCAAAGAGAGGGGGCTTGCTGAGACCCAGTACTTC CASSKERGLAETQYF
TRBJ1-5 TRBV6-1 . . TGTGCCAGCAGTGAATCGGCCAGTATCCAGCCCCAGCATTTT CASSESASIQPQHF
TRBJ1-6 TRBV5-4 . . TGTGCCAGCAGCTTGGAGGCAGGGATAGGATCACCCCTCCACTTT CASSLEAGIGSPLHF